The rows below give T cell receptor beta chains drawn from one sample of a study of response to subunit inactivated influenza vaccine. MiXCR was run by TCRdb on the RT-PCR reads, yielding one entry per CDR3 protein. The sample lists 550,000 to 800,000 distinct CDR3 sequences, 15% to 19% occurring once. The input for sequencing was PBMCs from blood, taken about 13 days after vaccination. These receptors were obtained from a man aged 45-60 years who received an inactivated influenza vaccine. CDR3s include the opening cysteine and the closing phenylalanine or tryptophan. D genes are given only for firm matches. Some rows mark clone size as missing; the rest say once, few, many or name a class of expanded clone.

abundance: few; d_gene: -; v_gene: TRBV4-2; j_gene: TRBJ2-7; CDR3aa: CASSQASGNRAYEQYF; CDR3nt: TGTGCCAGCAGCCAAGCCTCCGGGAACAGGGCCTACGAGCAGTACTTC
abundance: -; d_gene: -; v_gene: TRBV4-3; j_gene: TRBJ2-3; CDR3aa: CASSTTSGGDTQYF; CDR3nt: TGCGCCAGCAGCACCACCTCAGGTGGAGATACGCAGTATTTT
abundance: -; d_gene: TRBD2; v_gene: TRBV20-1; j_gene: TRBJ2-3; CDR3aa: CSASTAGEDTQYF; CDR3nt: TGCAGTGCTAGCACAGCGGGAGAAGATACGCAGTATTTT
abundance: -; d_gene: TRBD2; v_gene: TRBV20-1; j_gene: TRBJ2-1; CDR3aa: CSAKGLAGGSQNYNEQFF; CDR3nt: TGCAGTGCAAAGGGACTAGCGGGAGGATCCCAAAATTACAATGAGCAGTTCTTC
abundance: few; d_gene: TRBD2; v_gene: TRBV14; j_gene: TRBJ2-4; CDR3aa: CASSQDFGRQNIQYF; CDR3nt: TGTGCCAGCAGCCAAGATTTCGGGAGGCAAAACATTCAGTACTTC
abundance: -; d_gene: TRBD2; v_gene: TRBV29-1; j_gene: TRBJ2-3; CDR3aa: CSGWTSGRLGDTQYF; CDR3nt: TGCAGCGGCTGGACTAGCGGGAGGCTGGGAGATACGCAGTATTTT
abundance: few; d_gene: -; v_gene: TRBV4-2; j_gene: TRBJ1-1; CDR3aa: CASSQLIQGTKAFF; CDR3nt: TGTGCCAGCAGCCAATTAATCCAGGGAACGAAGGCTTTCTTT
abundance: -; d_gene: -; v_gene: TRBV6-5; j_gene: TRBJ1-5; CDR3aa: CASSYSGEFNQPQHF; CDR3nt: TGTGCCAGCAGTTACTCGGGGGAGTTTAATCAGCCCCAGCATTTT
abundance: few; d_gene: -; v_gene: TRBV7-9; j_gene: TRBJ2-7; CDR3aa: CASSLQRGDEQYF; CDR3nt: TGTGCCAGCAGCCTCCAAAGGGGGGACGAGCAGTACTTC
abundance: few; d_gene: TRBD2; v_gene: TRBV7-9; j_gene: TRBJ2-7; CDR3aa: CASSSYKRGGNEQYF; CDR3nt: TGTGCCAGCAGCTCATACAAACGGGGGGGGAACGAGCAGTACTTC
abundance: many; d_gene: -; v_gene: TRBV4-3; j_gene: TRBJ2-3; CDR3aa: CASSQDSGTDTQYF; CDR3nt: TGCGCCAGCAGCCAAGATTCGGGCACAGATACGCAGTATTTT
abundance: few; d_gene: TRBD1; v_gene: TRBV7-2; j_gene: TRBJ2-7; CDR3aa: CASIKGQGVYEQYF; CDR3nt: TGTGCCAGCATCAAGGGACAGGGTGTCTACGAGCAGTACTTC
abundance: -; d_gene: -; v_gene: TRBV2; j_gene: TRBJ1-1; CDR3aa: CATGAEAFF; CDR3nt: TGTGCAACAGGCGCGGAAGCTTTCTTT
abundance: -; d_gene: TRBD2; v_gene: TRBV6-1; j_gene: TRBJ2-1; CDR3aa: CASSLEPTSGRYNEQFF; CDR3nt: TGTGCCAGCAGTCTAGAGCCGACTAGCGGGAGGTACAATGAGCAGTTCTTC
abundance: -; d_gene: -; v_gene: TRBV5-5; j_gene: TRBJ1-4; CDR3aa: CASSFGQSRSRLFF; CDR3nt: TGTGCCAGCAGCTTCGGACAGTCCCGGTCGAGGCTGTTTTTT
abundance: few; d_gene: -; v_gene: TRBV5-5; j_gene: TRBJ2-3; CDR3aa: CASSLEWEKDTQYF; CDR3nt: TGTGCCAGCAGCTTGGAGTGGGAGAAAGATACGCAGTATTTT
abundance: -; d_gene: TRBD1; v_gene: TRBV9; j_gene: TRBJ1-1; CDR3aa: CASSSGTGWDTEAFF; CDR3nt: TGTGCCAGCAGCTCGGGGACAGGGTGGGACACTGAAGCTTTCTTT
abundance: few; d_gene: TRBD1; v_gene: TRBV10-3; j_gene: TRBJ2-7; CDR3aa: CAISESGTGVDEQYF; CDR3nt: TGTGCCATCAGTGAGTCAGGGACAGGGGTGGACGAGCAGTACTTC
abundance: -; d_gene: TRBD1; v_gene: TRBV7-2; j_gene: TRBJ1-5; CDR3aa: CASSLTAGTGRQPQHF; CDR3nt: TGTGCCAGCAGCTTAACAGCCGGGACAGGTAGACAGCCCCAGCATTTT
abundance: -; d_gene: -; v_gene: TRBV7-2; j_gene: TRBJ1-3; CDR3aa: CASSSMTGRNTIYF; CDR3nt: TGTGCCAGCAGCTCGATGACAGGACGAAACACCATATATTTT
abundance: -; d_gene: TRBD1; v_gene: TRBV15; j_gene: TRBJ1-5; CDR3aa: CATSRDVGGSQPQHF; CDR3nt: TGTGCCACCAGCAGAGATGTAGGGGGCAGTCAGCCCCAGCATTTT
abundance: -; d_gene: -; v_gene: TRBV6-2/TRBV6-3; j_gene: TRBJ2-7; CDR3aa: CASSFQILSYEQYF; CDR3nt: TGTGCCAGCAGCTTTCAGATCCTCTCCTACGAGCAGTACTTC
abundance: -; d_gene: -; v_gene: TRBV12-3/TRBV12-4; j_gene: TRBJ2-7; CDR3aa: CASKFHSSYEQYF; CDR3nt: TGTGCCAGCAAGTTCCACAGCTCCTACGAGCAGTACTTC
abundance: many; d_gene: -; v_gene: TRBV25-1; j_gene: TRBJ1-1; CDR3aa: CASSEGGTEAFF; CDR3nt: TGTGCCAGCAGTGAAGGGGGAACTGAAGCTTTCTTT
abundance: -; d_gene: TRBD2; v_gene: TRBV6-2/TRBV6-3; j_gene: TRBJ2-1; CDR3aa: CASSLSGRDYNEQFF; CDR3nt: TGTGCCAGCAGCCTTAGCGGGAGGGACTACAATGAGCAGTTCTTC
abundance: once; d_gene: TRBD2; v_gene: TRBV6-1; j_gene: TRBJ2-1; CDR3aa: CASRPGTSSYNEQCF; CDR3nt: TGTGCCAGCAGGCCCGGGACTAGCTCCTACAATGAGCAGTGCTTC
abundance: -; d_gene: -; v_gene: TRBV18; j_gene: TRBJ1-3; CDR3aa: CASSLRSGDSGNTIYF; CDR3nt: TGTGCCAGCTCACTCCGTTCAGGGGACTCTGGAAACACCATATATTTT
abundance: few; d_gene: TRBD1; v_gene: TRBV3-1; j_gene: TRBJ1-1; CDR3aa: CASSQQTGRTEAFF; CDR3nt: TGTGCCAGCAGCCAACAGACAGGGAGGACTGAAGCTTTCTTT
abundance: -; d_gene: -; v_gene: TRBV9; j_gene: TRBJ2-7; CDR3aa: CASSVAPLANNYEQYF; CDR3nt: TGTGCCAGCAGCGTAGCACCCCTAGCGAACAACTACGAGCAGTACTTC